The T cell receptor (beta chain) under discussion was sequenced for a study of cytomegalovirus exposure and HLA in healthy donors. This clone was counted between two and nine times. The target antigen is unknown. Regarding the study as a whole: Excluded were some V segments that proved indistinguishable, including TRBV6-2 and TRBV6-3. As immune exposure information, only CMV serostatus was available. The authors later linked a missense DCLRE1C variant to TCR beta V- and J-gene trimming.

Primers for the PCR totalled 60 Vbeta and 13 Jbeta. The table came from immunoSEQ multiplex PCR; TCRdb's copy has only in-frame clones and leaves some out. The sample has 200,000 or so clones, around four fifths seen once. V was pared by 6 bases and J by 5 bases, with 6 bases of the junction left unmatched. CDR1 is SGHRS and CDR2 is YFSETQ in the germline V gene. The CDR3 spans 14 residues. V gene TRBV5-1 combines with J gene TRBJ2-2, with 8 bases lining up with TRBD1. Sample: PBMCs. The receptor was derived from a male donor in good health and CMV-seronegative. CDR3 sequence: CASTRQGATGELFF. In DNA, the CDR3 is TGCGCCAGCACCAGGCAGGGGGCAACCGGGGAGCTGTTTTTT. Full variable domain (outside the CDR3, taken from reference TRBV5-1 and TRBJ2-2): KAGVTQTPRYLIKTRGQQVTLSCSPISGHRSVSWYQQTPGQGLQFLFEYFSETQRNKGNFPGRFSGRQFSNSRSEMNVSTLELGDSALYLCASTRQGATGELFFGEGSRLTVL.